The T cell receptor beta chain under discussion was sequenced for a study of shared clonotypes between healthy human individuals. Study as a whole: Researchers drew samples from two women and a few men aged 18 to 49. Study-level results: Clonotypes which were not shared had lower generation probabilities than clonotypes that all four donors shared.

This clone was counted a single time. Its antigen is currently unknown. Other DNA sequences in this sample translate to the same CDR3. Terminally differentiated effector memory CD45RA+ cells were left out of the naive CD8 fraction, which was CD45RO-negative and positively selected for CCR7. For every subset, genomic DNA was evenly distributed across several immunoSEQ plates. Under the authors' procedure: Junction-only sequences without quality scores came from ImmunoSEQ, so filtering differed. Sequencing used immunoSEQ multiplex PCR; TCRdb keeps in-frame clones, though not all of them. That table is the source of V, J and clone size, and D and trimming were worked out from the DNA. This repertoire shows millions of clones, 85% to 95% found once; its top ten account for 1.7%. From germline, CDR1 is MNHEY and CDR2 SMNVEV (reference sequence). Trimming removed 8 bases from V and 2 bases from J, with 4 bases in between. There are 10 residues in the CDR3.

The sequenced sample consisted of naive CD8+ T cells from PBMCs. The sequence was collected from a man in his late teens or twenties in good health. Some clones in this sample may be carry-over from other donors' samples. This sequence joins TRBV27 and TRBJ2-7; D ambiguous. CDR3 amino acids: CASGTYEQYF. Here the CDR3 DNA reads TGTGCCAGCGGAACCTACGAGCAGTACTTC.